This T cell receptor beta chain was observed in a study of T cells in Graves' hyperthyroidism and ophthalmopathy. CDR3 length: 14 residues. Germline V gene sequence: CDR1 SNHLY, CDR2 FYNNEI. Trimming pared 5 bases from V and 0 bases from J, leaving 11 bases between. In this sample, this clonotype turned up many times. What was amplified from RNA transcripts were TCR beta CDR3 regions. The HTBI primer set was used in a first-round RT-PCR of the TCR CDR3. TCRdb re-analysed the multiplex PCR reads in MiXCR, keeping a single row per CDR3 protein. The sample has about 640,000 distinct CDR3 sequences, more than 20% seen once.

Material for sequencing was blood. This receptor was identified in a man between 25 and 39 years old with Graves' ophthalmopathy. The chain links TRBV2 to TRBJ2-7, with a tentative D call TRBD2 (6 bases). The CDR3 DNA reads TGTGCCAGCAGTACGGAGGGGAGCTCCTACGAGCAGTACTTC. Protein product: CASSTEGSSYEQYF.